This T cell receptor (beta chain) was observed in a study of T-cell memory formation after mild COVID-19. As concerns this clonotype: Its antigen is currently unknown.

The germline V gene has CDR1 MNHEY and CDR2 SVGAGI. The CDR3 loop spans 13 amino acids. The ends were cut back, 8 bases at V and 10 bases at J, with 20 bases in the middle. TCRdb re-derived calls from the 5' RACE reads in MiXCR, one entry per CDR3 protein. The sample holds a few hundred thousand distinct CDR3 sequences, under 25% seen once. General study results and limits: CD4+ contracting clones lay mainly in CM and EM, CD8+ ones in EMRA.

This receptor was taken from an adult woman who had mild COVID-19 (a few samples of this study predate the infection). Cell type and time point are not known. Sequencing was done on a sample of PBMCs or a T cell subset sorted from them (not recorded which). V gene TRBV6-5 combines with J gene TRBJ2-5; D may be TRBD1 or TRBD2 (7 bases each). The CDR3 DNA is TGTGCCAGCCGAGCAGGGGGGGGCCCGAACCAGTACTTC. Translating gives CASRAGGGPNQYF.